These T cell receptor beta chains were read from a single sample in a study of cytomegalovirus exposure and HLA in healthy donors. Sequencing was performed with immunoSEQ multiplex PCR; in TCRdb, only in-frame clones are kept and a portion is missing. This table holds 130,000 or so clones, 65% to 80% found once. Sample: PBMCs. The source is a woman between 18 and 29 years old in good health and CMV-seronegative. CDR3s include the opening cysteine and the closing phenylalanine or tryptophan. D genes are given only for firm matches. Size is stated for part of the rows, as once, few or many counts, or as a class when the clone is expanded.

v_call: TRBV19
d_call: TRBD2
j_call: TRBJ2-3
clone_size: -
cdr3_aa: CASSSRLAGGMGTDTQYF
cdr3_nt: TGTGCCAGTAGTTCGAGACTAGCGGGAGGTATGGGCACAGATACGCAGTATTTT

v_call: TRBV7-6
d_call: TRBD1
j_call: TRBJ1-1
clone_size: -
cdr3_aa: CASSLTGQGIAFF
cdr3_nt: TGTGCCAGCAGCCTAACGGGACAGGGCATTGCTTTCTTT

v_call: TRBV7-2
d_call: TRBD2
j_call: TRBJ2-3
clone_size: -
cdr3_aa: CASSVPGLAAATQYF
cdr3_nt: TGTGCCAGCAGCGTACCGGGACTAGCGGCAGCTACGCAGTATTTT

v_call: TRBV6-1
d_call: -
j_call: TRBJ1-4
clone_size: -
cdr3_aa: CASRSRTALAEKLFF
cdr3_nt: TGTGCCAGCAGATCTCGGACAGCCTTGGCTGAAAAACTGTTTTTT

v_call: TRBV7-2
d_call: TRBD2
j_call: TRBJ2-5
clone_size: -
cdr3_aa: CASSLAGLAGQETQYF
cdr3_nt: TGTGCCAGCAGCTTAGCGGGACTAGCGGGGCAAGAGACCCAGTACTTC

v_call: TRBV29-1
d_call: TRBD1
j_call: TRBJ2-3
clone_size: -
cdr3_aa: CSGQQGAKTDTQYF
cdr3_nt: TGCAGCGGCCAACAGGGGGCGAAAACAGATACGCAGTATTTT

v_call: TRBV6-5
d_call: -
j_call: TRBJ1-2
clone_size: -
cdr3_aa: CASSYQGPGDIYTF
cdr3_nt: TGTGCCAGCAGTTACCAGGGCCCCGGTGATATCTACACCTTC

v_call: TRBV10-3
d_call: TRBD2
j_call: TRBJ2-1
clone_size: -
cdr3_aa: CAISGDSGRESSYNEQFF
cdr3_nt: TGTGCCATCAGTGGCGATAGCGGGAGGGAGAGCTCCTACAATGAGCAGTTCTTC

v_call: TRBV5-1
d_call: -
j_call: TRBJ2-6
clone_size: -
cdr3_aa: CASSSGSGANVLTF
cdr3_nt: TGCGCCAGCAGCTCCGGCTCTGGGGCCAACGTCCTGACTTTC

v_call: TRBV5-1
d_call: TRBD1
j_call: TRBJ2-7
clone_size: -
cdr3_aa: CASTGGASYEQYF
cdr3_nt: TGCGCCAGTACAGGGGGCGCTTCCTACGAGCAGTACTTC

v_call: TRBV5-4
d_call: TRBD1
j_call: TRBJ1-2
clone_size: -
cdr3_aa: CASRGGTGDRTNYGYTF
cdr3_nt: TGTGCCAGCAGAGGAGGGACCGGGGACAGGACCAACTATGGCTACACCTTC

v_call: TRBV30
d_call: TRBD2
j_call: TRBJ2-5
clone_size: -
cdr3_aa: CAWTSGIPGETQYF
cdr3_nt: TGTGCCTGGACTAGCGGGATCCCGGGAGAGACCCAGTACTTC

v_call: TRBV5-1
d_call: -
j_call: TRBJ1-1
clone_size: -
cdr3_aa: CASSSGQQNTEAFF
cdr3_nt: TGCGCCAGCAGCTCAGGACAGCAGAACACTGAAGCTTTCTTT

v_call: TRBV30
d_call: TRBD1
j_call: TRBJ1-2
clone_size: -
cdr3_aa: CAWSEGGQGARGYGYTF
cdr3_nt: TGTGCCTGGAGCGAAGGGGGACAGGGGGCGCGGGGCTATGGCTACACCTTC

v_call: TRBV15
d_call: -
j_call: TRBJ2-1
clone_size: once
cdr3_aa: CATSREGSANEQFF
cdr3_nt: TGTGCCACCAGCAGAGAAGGTAGCGCCAATGAGCAGTTCTTC

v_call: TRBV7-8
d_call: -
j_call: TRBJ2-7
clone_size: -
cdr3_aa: CASSRGVGILTYEQYF
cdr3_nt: TGTGCCAGCAGCCGCGGGGTTGGTATCTTGACCTACGAGCAGTACTTC

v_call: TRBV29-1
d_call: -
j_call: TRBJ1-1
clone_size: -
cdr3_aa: CSVAERRTEAFF
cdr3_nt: TGCAGCGTTGCTGAGAGGAGGACTGAAGCTTTCTTT

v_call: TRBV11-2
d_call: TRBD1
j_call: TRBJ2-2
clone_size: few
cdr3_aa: CASSLDQGVWDTGELFF
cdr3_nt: TGTGCCAGCAGCTTAGATCAGGGGGTTTGGGACACCGGGGAGCTGTTTTTT

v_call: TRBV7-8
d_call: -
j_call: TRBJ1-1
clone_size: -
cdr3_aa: CASSLALKGVVGNTEAFF
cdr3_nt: TGTGCCAGCAGCTTAGCTCTTAAAGGGGTTGTTGGGAACACTGAAGCTTTCTTT

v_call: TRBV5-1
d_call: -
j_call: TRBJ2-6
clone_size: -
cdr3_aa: CVSSLSQGEAGANVLTF
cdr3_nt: TGCGTCAGCAGCTTGTCACAGGGTGAGGCTGGGGCCAACGTCCTGACTTTC

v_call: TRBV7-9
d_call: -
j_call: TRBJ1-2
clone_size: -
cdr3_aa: CASSSQGATGGYTF
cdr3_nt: TGTGCCAGCAGCTCACAGGGTGCGACGGGGGGCTACACCTTC

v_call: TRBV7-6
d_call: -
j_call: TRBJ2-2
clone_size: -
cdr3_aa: CASSPGTTNTGELFF
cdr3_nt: TGTGCCAGCAGCCCCGGGACAACGAACACCGGGGAGCTGTTTTTT

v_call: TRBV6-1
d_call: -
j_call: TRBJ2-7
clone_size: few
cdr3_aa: CASSESGSYEQYF
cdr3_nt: TGTGCCAGCAGTGAGTCCGGGTCCTACGAGCAGTACTTC

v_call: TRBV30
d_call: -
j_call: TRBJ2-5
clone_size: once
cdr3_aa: CASSSRGQETQYF
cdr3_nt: TGTGCCTCCTCGAGCCGGGGCCAAGAGACCCAGTACTTC

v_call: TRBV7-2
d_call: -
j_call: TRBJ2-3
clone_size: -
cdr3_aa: CASSLVFGPDTQYF
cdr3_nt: TGTGCCAGCAGCTTAGTCTTCGGTCCGGATACGCAGTATTTT

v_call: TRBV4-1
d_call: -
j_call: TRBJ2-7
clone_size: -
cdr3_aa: CASSQGTGPSYEQYF
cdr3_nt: TGCGCCAGCAGCCAAGGAACGGGTCCCTCGTACGAGCAGTACTTC

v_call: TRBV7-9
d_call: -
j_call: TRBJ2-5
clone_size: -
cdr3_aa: CASSLAGTAPETQYF
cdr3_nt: TGTGCCAGCAGCCTCGCCGGGACTGCACCAGAGACCCAGTACTTC

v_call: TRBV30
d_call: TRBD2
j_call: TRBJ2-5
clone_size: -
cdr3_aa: CAWSLAGEETQYF
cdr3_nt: TGTGCCTGGTCCCTAGCGGGAGAGGAGACCCAGTACTTC